The TCR beta chain described here comes from a study of cytomegalovirus exposure and HLA in healthy donors (dated by TCRdb to about 2017). Looking at the study overall: In an earlier analysis of 550 to 750 of the donors, about 260 Gb of sequence data and 90 million to 130 million unique TCR beta sequences from some 170 million T cells were reported. Around 320 gigabases of sequencing data and 78 million or so unique TCR sequences were included in an early release covering around 600 HLA-typed donors. The genetic ancestry cluster associated with self-reported Caucasian donors included 80% to 90% of the roughly 390 genotyped donors. The study aimed to test whether cataloging public T cell receptors could reveal signatures of past pathogen exposure. Using immunosequencing, the study profiled T cell repertoires from 500 to 800 subjects and related those repertoires to cytomegalovirus serostatus. Besides the first cohort of some 670 subjects, a separate validation cohort made up of over a hundred different subjects was used. To predict cytomegalovirus infection status, the study brought together high-throughput TCR immunosequencing, statistical association of individual TCRs with disease status, and machine learning. In a later analysis, previously published TCR beta repertoires from 670 or so donors were re-analyzed and high-resolution HLA genotyping was added so that TCR occurrence patterns could be studied. Rather than drawing on any new phenotypic data, the later analysis identified candidate immune exposures from TCR beta sequences and the way those sequences occurred across donors. In an earlier analysis of 587 of the donors, high-throughput TCR beta sequencing was used to judge whether each TCR beta V gene segment behaved as functional or pseudogenic. Donor age, sex, ethnicity and CMV serostatus were compiled alongside the repertoire data. A later genetic analysis took genome-wide SNP genotypes for about 55% of the 666 donors and used that subset as a discovery cohort. All discovery cohort repertoires had been generated on a single sequencing platform. Both class I and class II loci were covered by HLA typing, at four-digit resolution. Typing coverage varied by locus: about 620-630 donors for A, B, C, DRB1 and DQB1; approximately 500 for DQA1; more than 600 for DPA1; more than 450 for DPB1. A few DR-DQ haplotypes were treated as single units for association and clustering because of strong linkage in the cohort. On average, approximately 250,000 unique TCR beta nucleotide sequences were sequenced per donor among 350 to 400 genotyped donors of the cohort, with 15% to 20% of those sequences being non-productive. Study-wide conclusions, independent of this receptor: Most TCR sequences were observed very rarely across donors, whereas some public TCRs were present in many individuals. The earlier analysis of around 600 of the donors excluded approximately 15 rarely observed V segments, including chromosome 9 orphons, because counts were too low. Three of the identified cytomegalovirus-associated TCR beta chains were confirmed in vitro to be specific for cytomegalovirus antigens. Because HLA typing was unavailable for some donors at each locus, only the typed subset was used in association tests. Cytomegalovirus status was reported to be diagnosed by the classifier with high specificity and sensitivity in both the original and validation cohorts. In a later genetic analysis, fewer N-insertions in productive TCRs were reported among donors in an Asian-associated ancestry cluster than the approximately 630-donor mean. This cohort had only TCR beta chains sequenced, and the lack of alpha or paired-chain data limited which features could be detected. A cluster of highly shared sequence variants was judged likely to represent a technical artifact of the sequencing pipeline. A further reported finding was that TCR beta sequences accurately predicted the HLA-A and HLA-B alleles for most subjects in the first cohort. An earlier analysis of approximately 540 of the donors showed that most TCR beta V segments appeared in productive rearrangements either about 90% or about 30% of the time, which broadly matched IMGT annotations. According to the authors, the approach could potentially be generalized to other disease states and immunological phenotypes. The 87-base-pair reads could not distinguish some IMGT-functional V segments, including TRBV6-2 and TRBV6-3, so those segments were excluded. According to a later analysis, TCR association rates differed among HLA loci, with DRB1 alleles showing the most associated TCRs and HLA-C alleles showing the fewest. Roughly uniform sequencing depth across donors was assumed in presence/absence analyses, although this assumption may not hold. In a later analysis, more than 15,000 TCR beta sequences were associated with specific HLA alleles at a false discovery rate of 0.05. A later analysis found that HLA-associated TCR beta chains were more clonally expanded and had lower generation probabilities than equally common non-associated chains. In the study, about 150 TCR beta chains were listed as associated with cytomegalovirus. In a later analysis, most CMV-associated TCR beta chains were found to appear HLA-restricted, with HLA associations seemingly driven largely by CMV exposure. Immune exposure information for the cohort was limited to CMV serostatus. In a later genetic analysis, a missense DCLRE1C variant was associated with V-gene and J-gene trimming of TCR beta chains, and the association was replicated in an independent cohort. When HLA alleles, especially DR and DQ, strongly co-occurred, TCR associations were difficult to assign to individual alleles. Linkage disequilibrium might explain the correlated functional status among segregating V segments, but an unknown experimental factor could not be ruled out. Several of the top co-occurrence clusters appeared to be linked to parvovirus B19, influenza, CMV and Epstein-Barr virus, according to a later analysis.

The cohort was made up of around 720 healthy bone marrow donors. At the time of sampling, every cohort member was nominally healthy, though immune exposures that went unrecorded were likely present. The donor was CMV seropositive and belonged to the group of 250 to 300 seropositive cohort members. A peripheral blood sample was collected from each donor, and TCR beta sequencing was performed on peripheral blood mononuclear cells. Genomic DNA was extracted from the blood cell samples with the Qiagen DNeasy Blood Extraction Kit. Library preparation was by the immunoSEQ multiplex PCR assay. The multiplex PCR relied on a mix of 60 forward primers for TCR Vbeta segments and 13 reverse primers for TCR Jbeta segments. A multiplex PCR assay on genomic DNA amplified the CDR3 region of rearranged TCR beta genes. Amplified TCR beta libraries were sequenced as 87-base-pair reads on the Illumina HiSeq System. Processing in the source paper ran as follows. In a later analysis, roughly 80 million unique TCR beta chains were counted across the approximately 620 repertoires, and roughly 11 million of these chains were shared by at least two donors. Raw reads were error-corrected and collapsed into unique sequences by a nearest-neighbor algorithm in which closely related sequences were merged to remove PCR and sequencing errors. To assign V, D and J gene segments, CDR3 sequences were aligned to IMGT reference sequences. Each retained sequence needed at least a six-nucleotide match to both a V gene segment and a J gene segment. A rearrangement was called productive if the CDR3 had no stop codons and remained in frame with V and J, and every other rearrangement was called non-productive. CDR3 was defined by IMGT convention, running from the second conserved V-encoded cysteine to the conserved J-encoded phenylalanine. The earlier analysis of around 640 of the donors excluded sequences that lacked an unambiguous match to a single V gene segment. In an earlier analysis of a few hundred of the donors, V segments were called functional above 56.7% productive rearrangements and were called segregating when the between-donor standard deviation exceeded 5%. To diagnose cytomegalovirus status from the catalog of TCR beta chain sequences, a statistical classification framework was built. A later analysis assigned V and J genes by comparing TCR nucleotide sequences with IMGT/GENE-DB human TR gene sequences. The TCRdist pipeline was used in a later analysis to assign CDR3 sequences and most-parsimonious VDJ recombination scenarios. In a later analysis, each TCR beta chain was defined by its CDR3 amino acid sequence together with its V-gene family, and reads lacking a unique V-gene family were excluded. To address suspected cross-contamination and a sequencing artifact, a later analysis removed 592 highly shared, low-generation-probability nucleotide sequences. For each public chain, a later analysis derived a clonal expansion index from normalized ranks of inferred template counts within each repertoire. Generation probabilities in a later analysis came from a VDJ recombination model fitted to out-of-frame rearrangements, and those results were checked against IGoR. In a later analysis, TCR-TCR, TCR-HLA and TCR-CMV co-occurrence was scored with hypergeometric tests, and a repertoire-size bias correction was applied to TCR pairs. False discovery rates were estimated in a later analysis by permuting HLA or CMV assignments 20 times. In a later analysis, co-occurring TCRs were grouped with DBSCAN, and TCRdist sequence similarity was added when clustering was performed within HLA-allele-positive subsets. Repertoires with fewer than 30,000 or more than 120,000 public chains, plus five repertoires with anomalous nucleotide sharing, were excluded from co-occurrence clustering. This immuneACCESS table, as held by TCRdb, lists in-frame sequences with V and J called but not all clones. Of the missing ones, under half trace to an unresolved V gene in checked studies; the others have no known cause. V and J calls and clone size are given by that table; D and trimming were obtained from the DNA. The sample records approximately 140,000 clones, 65% to 80% of which are singletons. Of the sample, approximately 10% falls within the top ten clones.

Relative to germline, V is missing 0 bases and J is missing 9 bases, with 9 bases of the junction outside any gene match. The germline V gene yields SGHRS for CDR1 and YFSETQ for CDR2. The CDR3 measures 17 amino acids from cysteine to phenylalanine. Just CDR3 DNA is preserved here, 51 bases in frame from base 1. As concerns this clone: This receptor's antigen is unknown. One base away there is no much larger clone; base qualities are not given.

The receptor comes from a woman in her fifties or sixties in good health and CMV-seropositive. The chain couples TRBV5-1 to TRBJ2-1, with 13 bases in between that match TRBD2. The sample comprised PBMCs. The DNA sequence reads TGCGCCAGCAGCTTGGACTTAACTAGCGGGGGGGTAAGTGAGCAGTTCTTC. It translates to CASSLDLTSGGVSEQFF.